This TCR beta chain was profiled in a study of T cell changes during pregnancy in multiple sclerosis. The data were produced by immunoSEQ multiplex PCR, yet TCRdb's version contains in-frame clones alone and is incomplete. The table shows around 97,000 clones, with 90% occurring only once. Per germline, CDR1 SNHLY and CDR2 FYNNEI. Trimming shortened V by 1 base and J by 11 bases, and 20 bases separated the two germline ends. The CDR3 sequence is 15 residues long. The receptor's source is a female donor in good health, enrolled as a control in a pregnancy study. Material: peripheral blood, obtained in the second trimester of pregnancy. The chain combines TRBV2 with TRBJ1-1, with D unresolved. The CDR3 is CASSEESGLQLKAFF. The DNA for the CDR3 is TGTGCCAGCAGTGAAGAGTCGGGTCTACAATTAAAGGCTTTCTTT.